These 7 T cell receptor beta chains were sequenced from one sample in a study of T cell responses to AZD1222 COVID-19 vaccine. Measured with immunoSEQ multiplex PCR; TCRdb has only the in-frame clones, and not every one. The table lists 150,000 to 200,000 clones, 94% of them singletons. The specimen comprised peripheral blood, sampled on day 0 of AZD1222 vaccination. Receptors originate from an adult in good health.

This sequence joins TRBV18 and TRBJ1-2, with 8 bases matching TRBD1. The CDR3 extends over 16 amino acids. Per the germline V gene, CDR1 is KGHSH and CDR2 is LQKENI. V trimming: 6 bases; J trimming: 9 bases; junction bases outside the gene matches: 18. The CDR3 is CASSFGQGYVIESYTF. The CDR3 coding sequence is TGTGCCAGCTCCTTCGGACAGGGCTACGTGATCGAGAGCTACACCTTC.

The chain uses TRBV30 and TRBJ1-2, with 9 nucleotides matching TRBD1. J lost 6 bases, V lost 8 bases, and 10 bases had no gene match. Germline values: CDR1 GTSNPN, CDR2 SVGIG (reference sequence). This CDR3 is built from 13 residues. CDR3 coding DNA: TGTGCCAGTCGACAGGGGGTCCAAGATGGCTACACCTTC. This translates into CASRQGVQDGYTF.

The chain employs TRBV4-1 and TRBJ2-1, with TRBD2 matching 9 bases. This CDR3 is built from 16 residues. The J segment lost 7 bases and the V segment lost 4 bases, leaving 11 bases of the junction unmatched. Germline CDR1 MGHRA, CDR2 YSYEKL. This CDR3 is CASSPLGLAGSNEQFF. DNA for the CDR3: TGCGCCAGCAGCCCCCTGGGGCTAGCGGGGAGTAATGAGCAGTTCTTC.

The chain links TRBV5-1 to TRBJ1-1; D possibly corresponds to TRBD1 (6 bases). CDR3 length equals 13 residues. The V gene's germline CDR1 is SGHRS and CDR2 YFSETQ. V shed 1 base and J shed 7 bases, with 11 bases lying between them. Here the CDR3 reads CASSLTEQGEAFF. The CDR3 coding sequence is TGCGCCAGCAGCTTGACTGAACAGGGTGAAGCTTTCTTT.

In DNA, the CDR3 is TGTGCCAGCAGTTTATTGGACAGGCTCAAGGAGCAGTTCTTC. Residues: CASSLLDRLKEQFF. The J gene is TRBJ2-1, the V gene TRBV28, with TRBD1 matching 7 bases. The CDR3 sequence is 14 residues long. Germline V gene lookup returns CDR1 MDHEN and CDR2 SYDVKM. After removal of 1 base from V and 10 bases from J, the junction contained 7 bases not matched to a gene.

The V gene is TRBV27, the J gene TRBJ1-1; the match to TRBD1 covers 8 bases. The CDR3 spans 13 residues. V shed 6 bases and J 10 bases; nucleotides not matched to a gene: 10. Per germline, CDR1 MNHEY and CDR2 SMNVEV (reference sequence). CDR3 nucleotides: TGTGCCAGCAGGGACAGGGACCGGGTAGGAGCTTTCTTT. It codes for CASRDRDRVGAFF.

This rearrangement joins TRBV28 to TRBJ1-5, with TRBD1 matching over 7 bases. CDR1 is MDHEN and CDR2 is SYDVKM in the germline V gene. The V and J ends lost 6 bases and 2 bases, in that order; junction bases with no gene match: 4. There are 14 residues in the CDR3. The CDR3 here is CASRWTGGNQPQHF. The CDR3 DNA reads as TGTGCCAGCAGATGGACAGGAGGCAATCAGCCCCAGCATTTT.